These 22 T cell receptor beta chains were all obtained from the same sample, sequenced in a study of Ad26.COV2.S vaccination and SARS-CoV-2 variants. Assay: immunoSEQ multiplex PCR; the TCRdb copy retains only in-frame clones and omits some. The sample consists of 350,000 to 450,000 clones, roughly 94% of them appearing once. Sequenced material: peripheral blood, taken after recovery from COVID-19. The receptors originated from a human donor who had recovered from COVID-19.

CDR3 sequence: CASSARIDTQYF. The CDR3 nucleotides are TGTGCCAGCAGCGCGCGGATAGATACGCAGTATTTT. The chain recombines TRBV7-8 with TRBJ2-3; D is uncertain. Between the trimmed V and J ends, which lost 5 bases and 5 bases, there was a span of 8 bases. CDR1 is SGHVS, CDR2 FQNEAQ, per germline. CDR3 length: 12 amino acids.

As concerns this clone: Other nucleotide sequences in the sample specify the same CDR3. The CDR3 DNA follows: TGTGCCAGCAGCCCGGGACAGGGCGCTTATGGCTACACCTTC. Its translation is CASSPGQGAYGYTF. The chain combines TRBV9 with TRBJ1-2; 9 bases agree with TRBD1. CDR3 length: 14 amino acids. Trimming removed 4 bases from V and 5 bases from J; junction bases left unmatched: 6. The V gene's germline CDR1 is SGDLS and CDR2 YYNGEE.

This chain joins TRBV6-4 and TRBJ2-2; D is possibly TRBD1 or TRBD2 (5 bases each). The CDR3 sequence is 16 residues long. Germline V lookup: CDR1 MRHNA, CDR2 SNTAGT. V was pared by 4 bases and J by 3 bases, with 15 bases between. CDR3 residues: CASSAARGGDTGELFF. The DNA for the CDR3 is TGTGCCAGCAGTGCCGCCCGTGGGGGTGACACCGGGGAGCTGTTTTTT.

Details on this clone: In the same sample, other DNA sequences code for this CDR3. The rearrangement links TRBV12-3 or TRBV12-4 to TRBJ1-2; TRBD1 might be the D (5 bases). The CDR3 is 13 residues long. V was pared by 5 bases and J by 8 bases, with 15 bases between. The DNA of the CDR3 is TGTGCCAGCAGTCTCGGGACGCGAGGGGGCTACACCTTC. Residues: CASSLGTRGGYTF.

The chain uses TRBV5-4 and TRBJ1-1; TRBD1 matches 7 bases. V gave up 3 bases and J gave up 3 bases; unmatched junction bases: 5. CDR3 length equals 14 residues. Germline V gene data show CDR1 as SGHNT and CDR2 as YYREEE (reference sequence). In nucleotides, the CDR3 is TGTGCCAGCAGCTCAGGGGGGCTTGACACTGAAGCTTTCTTT. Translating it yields CASSSGGLDTEAFF.

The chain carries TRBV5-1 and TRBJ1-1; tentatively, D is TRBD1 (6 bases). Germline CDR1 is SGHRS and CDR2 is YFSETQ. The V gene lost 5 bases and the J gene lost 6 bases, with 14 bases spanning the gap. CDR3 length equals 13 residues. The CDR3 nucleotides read TGCGCCAGCAGACCGGGACAAGAATCTGAAGCTTTCTTT. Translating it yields CASRPGQESEAFF.

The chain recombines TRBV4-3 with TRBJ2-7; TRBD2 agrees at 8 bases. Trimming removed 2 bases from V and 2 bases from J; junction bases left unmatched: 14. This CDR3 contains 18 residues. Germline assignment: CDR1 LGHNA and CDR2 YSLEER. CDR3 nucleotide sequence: TGCGCCAGCAGCCAATCGGGTGGGAGCGGGGGAACTACCTACGAGCAGTACTTC. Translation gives CASSQSGGSGGTTYEQYF.

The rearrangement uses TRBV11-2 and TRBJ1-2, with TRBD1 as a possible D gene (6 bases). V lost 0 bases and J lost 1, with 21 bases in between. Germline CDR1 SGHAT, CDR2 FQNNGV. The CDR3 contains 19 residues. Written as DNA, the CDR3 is TGTGCCAGCAGCTTAGATCTAAGGGTCGGAGGGGGTTATAACTATGGCTACACCTTC. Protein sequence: CASSLDLRVGGGYNYGYTF. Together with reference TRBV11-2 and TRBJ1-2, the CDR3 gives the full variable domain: EAGVAQSPRYKIIEKRQSVAFWCNPISGHATLYWYQQILGQGPKLLIQFQNNGVVDDSQLPKDRFSAERLKGVDSTLKIQPAKLEDSAVYLCASSLDLRVGGGYNYGYTFGSGTRLTVV.

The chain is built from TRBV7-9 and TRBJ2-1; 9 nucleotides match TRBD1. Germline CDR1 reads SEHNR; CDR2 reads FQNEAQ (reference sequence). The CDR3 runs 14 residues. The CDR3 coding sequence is TGTGCTACGCGAACAGGGGGCGATGGTAATGAGCAGTTCTTC. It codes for CATRTGGDGNEQFF.

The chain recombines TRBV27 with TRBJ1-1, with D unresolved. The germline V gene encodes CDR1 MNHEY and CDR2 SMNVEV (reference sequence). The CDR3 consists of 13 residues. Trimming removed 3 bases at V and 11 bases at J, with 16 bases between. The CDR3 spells CASSLALLSRAFF. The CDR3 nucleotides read TGTGCCAGCAGTTTGGCACTCCTGTCGAGGGCTTTCTTT.

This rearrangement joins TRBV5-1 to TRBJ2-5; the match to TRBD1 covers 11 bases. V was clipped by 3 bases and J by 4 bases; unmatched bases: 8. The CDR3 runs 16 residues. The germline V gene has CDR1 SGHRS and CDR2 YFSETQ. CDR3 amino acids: CASSWRDRGKLETQYF. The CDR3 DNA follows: TGCGCCAGCAGCTGGAGGGACAGGGGGAAGCTAGAGACCCAGTACTTC.

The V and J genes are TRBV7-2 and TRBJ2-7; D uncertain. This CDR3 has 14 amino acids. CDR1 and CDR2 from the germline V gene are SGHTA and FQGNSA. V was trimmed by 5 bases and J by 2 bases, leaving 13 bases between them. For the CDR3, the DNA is TGTGCCAGCAGCCGCCGGGTTGGGGCCTACGAGCAGTACTTC. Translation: CASSRRVGAYEQYF.

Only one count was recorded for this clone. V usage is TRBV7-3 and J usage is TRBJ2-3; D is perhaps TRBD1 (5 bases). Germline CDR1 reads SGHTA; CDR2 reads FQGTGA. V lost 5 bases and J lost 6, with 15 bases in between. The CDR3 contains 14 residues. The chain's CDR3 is CASSRTAGWDTQYF. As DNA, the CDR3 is TGTGCCAGCAGCCGTACAGCAGGGTGGGATACGCAGTATTTT.

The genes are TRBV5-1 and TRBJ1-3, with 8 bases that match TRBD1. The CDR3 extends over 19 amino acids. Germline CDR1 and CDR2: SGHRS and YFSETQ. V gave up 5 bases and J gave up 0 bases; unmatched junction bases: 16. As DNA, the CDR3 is TGCGCCAGCAGACCCGGACAGGGTTCTCCTTTCCGCTCTGGAAACACCATATATTTT. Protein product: CASRPGQGSPFRSGNTIYF.

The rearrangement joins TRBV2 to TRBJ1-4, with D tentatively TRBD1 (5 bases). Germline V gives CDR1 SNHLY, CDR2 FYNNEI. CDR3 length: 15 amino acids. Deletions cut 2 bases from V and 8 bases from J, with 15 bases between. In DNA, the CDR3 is TGTGCCAGCAGTGAATTGGGGACGCGAGGAGAAAAACTGTTTTTT. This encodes CASSELGTRGEKLFF.

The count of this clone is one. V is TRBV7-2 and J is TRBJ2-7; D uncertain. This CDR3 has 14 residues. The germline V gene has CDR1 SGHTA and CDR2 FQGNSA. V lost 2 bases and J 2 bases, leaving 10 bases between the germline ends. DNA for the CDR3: TGTGCCAGCAGCTTACTAGGGTTTCCCTACGAGCAGTACTTC. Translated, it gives CASSLLGFPYEQYF.

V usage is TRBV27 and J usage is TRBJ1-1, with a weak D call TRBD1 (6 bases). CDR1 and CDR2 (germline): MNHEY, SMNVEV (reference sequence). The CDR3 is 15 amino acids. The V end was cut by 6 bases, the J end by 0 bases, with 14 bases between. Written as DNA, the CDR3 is TGTGCCAGCAGGGCCGGGACATATTTGAACACTGAAGCTTTCTTT. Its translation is CASRAGTYLNTEAFF.

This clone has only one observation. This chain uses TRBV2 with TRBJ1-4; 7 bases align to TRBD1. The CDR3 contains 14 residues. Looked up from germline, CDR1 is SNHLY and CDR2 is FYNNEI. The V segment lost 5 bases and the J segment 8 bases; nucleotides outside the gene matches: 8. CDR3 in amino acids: CASSPRTGGEKLFF. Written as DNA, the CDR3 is TGTGCCAGCAGTCCTAGGACAGGAGGGGAAAAACTGTTTTTT.

The CDR3 coding sequence is TGTGCCAGCAGGGGGACAGCCTCTGGGGCCAACGTCCTGACTTTC. It is translated as CASRGTASGANVLTF. V usage is TRBV25-1 and J usage is TRBJ2-6; 7 nucleotides line up with TRBD1. The CDR3 totals 15 residues. Germline V lookup: CDR1 MGHDK, CDR2 SYGVNS. Unmatched junction bases numbered 2, after V lost 6 bases and J lost 0 bases. Using reference TRBV25-1 and TRBJ2-6 for the parts outside the CDR3, the full variable domain is EADIYQTPRYLVIGTGKKITLECSQTMGHDKMYWYQQDPGMELHLIHYSYGVNSTEKGDLSSESTVSRIRTEHFPLTLESARPSHTSQYLCASRGTASGANVLTFGAGSRLTVL.

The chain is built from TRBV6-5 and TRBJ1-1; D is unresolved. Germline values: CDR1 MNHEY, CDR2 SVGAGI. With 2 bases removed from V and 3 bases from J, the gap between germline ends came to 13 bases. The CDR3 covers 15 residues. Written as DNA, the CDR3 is TGTGCCAGCAGTTACGATGCGGGGTGGGACACTGAAGCTTTCTTT. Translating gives CASSYDAGWDTEAFF.

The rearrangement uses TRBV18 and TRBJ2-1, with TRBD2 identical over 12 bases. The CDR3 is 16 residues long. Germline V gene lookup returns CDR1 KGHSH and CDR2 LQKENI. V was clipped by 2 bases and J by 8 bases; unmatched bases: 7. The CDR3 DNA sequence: TGTGCCAGCTCACCAAAACTAGCGGGGGGAATAGATGAGCAGTTCTTC. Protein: CASSPKLAGGIDEQFF.

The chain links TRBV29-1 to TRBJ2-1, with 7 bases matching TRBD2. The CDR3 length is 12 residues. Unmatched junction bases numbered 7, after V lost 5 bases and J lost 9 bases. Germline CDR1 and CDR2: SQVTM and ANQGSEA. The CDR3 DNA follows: TGCAGCGTTAGGTCGGGGGGAGGTGAGCAGTTCTTC. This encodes CSVRSGGGEQFF.